The 19 T cell receptor beta chains in this list originate from one sample, sequenced in a study of blood T cells in healthy people across ages. A sample-barcoded 5' primer and a J-beta primer mix were used in a second PCR of about 6 to 12 cycles. TCRdb recomputed calls from the 5' RACE reads with MiXCR, one row per CDR3 protein. The repertoire holds about 730,000 distinct CDR3 sequences, with around 40% as singletons. Sequencing was carried out using blood. These receptors all come from a woman aged 60-75 years in good health.

This clonotype has a handful of counts. This chain links TRBV9 with TRBJ2-3, with 11 bases aligning to TRBD2. Trimming at V came to 2 bases and at J to 8 bases, leaving 4 bases not matched to a gene. The CDR3 is made up of 14 amino acids. The V gene's germline CDR1 is SGDLS and CDR2 YYNGEE. The CDR3: CASSVDSGGVTQYF. The CDR3 coding sequence is TGTGCCAGCAGCGTGGATAGCGGGGGGGTTACGCAGTATTTT.

This clonotype was detected only a few times. The chain uses TRBV20-1 and TRBJ1-6; 8 bases line up with TRBD1. V lost 5 bases, J lost 4 bases, and 7 bases stayed unmatched. Germline CDR1 and CDR2: DFQATT and SNEGSKA (reference sequence). The CDR3 consists of 15 residues. The CDR3: CSALPGGAYNSPLHF. The CDR3 bases are TGCAGTGCTCTTCCAGGGGGCGCGTATAATTCACCCCTCCACTTT.

The V gene is TRBV20-1, the J gene TRBJ1-5, with 7 bases that match TRBD1. V was clipped by 6 bases and J by 0 bases; unmatched bases: 11. Per the germline V gene, CDR1 is DFQATT and CDR2 is SNEGSKA (reference sequence). The CDR3 has 16 residues. The CDR3 loop is CSATLQGILSNQPQHF. The CDR3 bases are TGCAGTGCCACCCTACAGGGGATTCTTAGCAATCAGCCCCAGCATTTT.

The chain uses TRBV5-1 and TRBJ2-7; D is unclear. The CDR3 is made up of 15 amino acids. The germline V and J ends were trimmed by 7 bases and 2 bases, with 19 bases remaining between them. Germline V gives CDR1 SGHRS, CDR2 YFSETQ. The CDR3 coding sequence is TGCGCCAGCCCGACCCTATACCCCGCAACCTACGAGCAGTACTTC. This translates into CASPTLYPATYEQYF.

The chain is built from TRBV5-1 and TRBJ1-1; the D gene is possibly TRBD1 (5 bases). Between the trimmed V and J ends, which lost 4 bases and 0 bases, there was a span of 13 bases. This CDR3 has 15 amino acids. Germline-derived CDR1 and CDR2 are SGHRS and YFSETQ. CDR3 nucleotides: TGCGCCAGCAGCCCGCGGGACGGACTGAACACTGAAGCTTTCTTT. Translation: CASSPRDGLNTEAFF.

This clonotype turned up a few times. V and J are TRBV5-1 and TRBJ1-2; D is unclear. Per germline, CDR1 SGHRS and CDR2 YFSETQ. Trimming stripped 0 bases from V and 6 bases from J, with 6 bases between. The CDR3 consists of 12 residues. The CDR3 loop is CASSLDLDGYTF. In DNA, the CDR3 is TGCGCCAGCAGCTTGGATCTGGATGGCTACACCTTC.

The CDR3 DNA is TGCAGTGCTAGACTACTAGCGGGGGATCGGTACAATGAGCAGTTCTTC. Its translation is CSARLLAGDRYNEQFF. The chain links TRBV20-1 to TRBJ2-1; 11 bases fit TRBD2. With V trimmed by 2 bases and J by 4 bases, 7 bases remained unmatched. The CDR3 runs 16 residues. Germline CDR1 DFQATT, CDR2 SNEGSKA (reference sequence).

The rearrangement joins TRBV3-1 to TRBJ1-1; the match to TRBD1 covers 10 bases. The CDR3 covers 15 residues. Trimming cost V 7 bases and J 2 bases; bases outside gene matches: 7. Germline lookup yields CDR1 LGHDT and CDR2 YNNKEL (reference sequence). The chain's CDR3 is CASTPRDRGNTEAFF. CDR3 in DNA: TGTGCCAGCACCCCCAGGGACAGGGGAAACACTGAAGCTTTCTTT.

Of note for this clonotype: This could be a read error, since a much larger clone is one nucleotide away. The chain carries TRBV5-1 and TRBJ2-5, with D possibly being TRBD2 (5 bases). CDR1 SGHRS and CDR2 YFSETQ come from the germline V gene. The CDR3 contains 13 residues. Between the trimmed V and J ends, which lost 4 bases and 12 bases, there was a span of 19 bases. The CDR3 DNA is TGCGCCAGCAGCCCCTCCGCAGCGGAGGCCGAGTACTTC. This encodes CASSPSAAEAEYF.

This clonotype has just a few counts. The chain links TRBV27 to TRBJ2-1, with TRBD2 identical over 8 bases. The CDR3 is 15 residues long. Germline values: CDR1 MNHEY, CDR2 SMNVEV (reference sequence). V shed 0 bases, J shed 9 bases, and the junction held 7 bases outside the gene matches. This CDR3 is CASSLSQRGGFEQFF. DNA of the CDR3: TGTGCCAGCAGTTTATCACAACGGGGGGGCTTTGAGCAGTTCTTC.

The chain is built from TRBV5-1 and TRBJ2-5; weak D call: TRBD1 (6 bases). Germline CDR1 and CDR2: SGHRS and YFSETQ. The V end was cut by 7 bases, the J end by 2 bases, with 15 bases between. The CDR3 runs to 14 residues. The CDR3 sequence is CASRTHRVQETQYF. The CDR3 bases are TGCGCCAGCCGTACGCACAGGGTTCAAGAGACCCAGTACTTC.

The chain couples TRBV7-3 to TRBJ2-3; a weak D match, TRBD2 (5 bases). V lost 6 bases, J lost 4 bases, and 20 bases lay in between. This CDR3 region has 16 residues. CDR1 and CDR2 (germline): SGHTA, FQGTGA. The CDR3 region has the DNA TGTGCCAGCAGTCGGGGTCCTGGAGTGGGAGCAGATACGCAGTATTTT. Translating it yields CASSRGPGVGADTQYF.

As regards this clonotype: Since a much larger clone is just one base distant, this may be a read error. V and J are TRBV29-1 and TRBJ2-1, with D possibly TRBD1 on 6 matching bases. Deletions cut 6 bases from V and 10 bases from J, with 19 bases between. CDR1 and CDR2 (germline): SQVTM, ANQGSEA. The CDR3 loop spans 13 amino acids. DNA for the CDR3: TGCAGCGTAGAGGACAGCCGCTCCTACGAGCAGTTCTTC. Protein: CSVEDSRSYEQFF.

The chain has TRBV20-1 and TRBJ2-1; the D gene is possibly TRBD1 (6 bases). V was pared by 6 bases and J by 3 bases, with 15 bases between. CDR3 length: 14 amino acids. CDR1 and CDR2 (germline): DFQATT, SNEGSKA (reference sequence). CDR3: CSAPGHGDYNEQFF. The CDR3 nucleotides read TGCAGTGCGCCGGGACATGGGGACTACAATGAGCAGTTCTTC.

The chain is built from TRBV14 and TRBJ1-2; no reliable D call. The CDR3 is 14 residues long. The V end lost 2 bases, the J end lost 8 bases, and 15 bases lay between the germline ends. CDR1 is SGHDN, CDR2 FVKESK, per germline. The CDR3 protein is CASSQQEVVGGYTF. As DNA, the CDR3 is TGTGCCAGCAGCCAACAGGAAGTGGTCGGGGGCTACACCTTC.

This clonotype was counted only a few times. This sequence joins TRBV10-1 and TRBJ2-1; TRBD2 matches 7 bases. The V gene's germline CDR1 is WNHNN and CDR2 SYGVQD (reference sequence). The CDR3 contains 16 residues. J was trimmed by 2 bases and V by 0 bases; bases with no gene match: 4. CDR3 loop: CASSESLAAAYNEQFF. In nucleotides, the CDR3 is TGCGCCAGCAGTGAGTCGCTAGCGGCGGCCTACAATGAGCAGTTCTTC.

V and J are TRBV27 and TRBJ2-7; 12 positions agree with TRBD2. V lost 5 bases, J lost 3 bases, and 20 bases stayed unmatched. This CDR3 region has 20 residues. Per germline, CDR1 MNHEY and CDR2 SMNVEV (reference sequence). CDR3 DNA sequence: TGTGCCAGCAGTCTCAACCCATACAATGGACTAGCGGGAACCGGCTACGAGCAGTACTTC. As protein: CASSLNPYNGLAGTGYEQYF.

V and J are TRBV29-1 and TRBJ1-2; D gene ambiguous. CDR3 size: 12 residues. The germline V gene encodes CDR1 SQVTM and CDR2 ANQGSEA. Trimming pared 0 bases from V and 7 bases from J, leaving 9 bases between. The CDR3 DNA reads TGCAGCGTTGAAGAAGTCAGACTTGGCTACACCTTC. It is translated as CSVEEVRLGYTF. The complete variable domain, with remaining parts taken from reference TRBV29-1 and TRBJ1-2, reads SAVISQKPSRDICQRGTSLTIQCQVDSQVTMMFWYRQQPGQSLTLIATANQGSEATYESGFVIDKFPISRPNLTFSTLTVSNMSPEDSSIYLCSVEEVRLGYTFGSGTRLTVV.

This clonotype was recorded a few times. The J gene is TRBJ2-5, the V gene TRBV6-6; 9 bases agree with TRBD2. V was pared by 0 bases and J by 4 bases, with 9 bases of the junction left unmatched. The CDR3 contains 17 residues. Germline CDR1 is MNHNY and CDR2 is SVGAGI (reference sequence). CDR3 residues: CASSYSGLADEVETQYF. Here the CDR3 DNA reads TGTGCCAGCAGTTACTCGGGACTAGCTGACGAGGTAGAGACCCAGTACTTC.